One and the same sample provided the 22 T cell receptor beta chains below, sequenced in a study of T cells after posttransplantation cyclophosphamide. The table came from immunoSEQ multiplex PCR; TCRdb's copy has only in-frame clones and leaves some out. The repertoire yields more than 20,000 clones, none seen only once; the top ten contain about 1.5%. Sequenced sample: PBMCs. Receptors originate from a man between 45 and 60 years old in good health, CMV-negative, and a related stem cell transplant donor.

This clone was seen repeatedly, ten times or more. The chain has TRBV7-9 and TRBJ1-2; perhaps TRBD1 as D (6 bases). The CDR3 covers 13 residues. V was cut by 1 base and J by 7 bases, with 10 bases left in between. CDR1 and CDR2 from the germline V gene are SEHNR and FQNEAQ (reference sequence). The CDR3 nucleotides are TGTGCCAGCAGCTTAGGAGGGGGTGTTGGCTACACCTTC. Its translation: CASSLGGGVGYTF.

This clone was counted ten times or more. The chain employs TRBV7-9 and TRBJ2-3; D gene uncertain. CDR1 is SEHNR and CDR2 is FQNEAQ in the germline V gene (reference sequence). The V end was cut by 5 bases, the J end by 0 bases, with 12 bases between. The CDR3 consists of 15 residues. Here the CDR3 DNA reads TGTGCCAGCAGCCTGAGCCAGGCTAGCACAGATACGCAGTATTTT. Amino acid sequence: CASSLSQASTDTQYF.

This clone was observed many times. CDR3 nucleotide sequence: TGTGCCAGTAGTAATGGGGCAGGGGTTGGCTACACCTTC. Its translation: CASSNGAGVGYTF. This sequence joins TRBV19 and TRBJ1-2; tentatively, D is TRBD1 (6 bases). Germline CDR1 is LNHDA and CDR2 is SQIVND (reference sequence). V lost 4 bases to trimming and J lost 7 bases, with 13 bases between them. There are 13 residues in the CDR3.

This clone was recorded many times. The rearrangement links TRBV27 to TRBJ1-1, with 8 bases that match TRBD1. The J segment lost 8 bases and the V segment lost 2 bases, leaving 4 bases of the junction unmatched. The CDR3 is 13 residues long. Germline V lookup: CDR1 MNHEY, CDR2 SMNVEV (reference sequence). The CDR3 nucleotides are TGTGCCAGCAGTTTACAGGGGGCAGGAGAAGCTTTCTTT. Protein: CASSLQGAGEAFF.

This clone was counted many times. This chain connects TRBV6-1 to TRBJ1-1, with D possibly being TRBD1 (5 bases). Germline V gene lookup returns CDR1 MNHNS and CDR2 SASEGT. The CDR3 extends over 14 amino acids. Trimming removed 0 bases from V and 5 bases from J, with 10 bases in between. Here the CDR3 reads CASSEAGAKTEAFF. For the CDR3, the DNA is TGTGCCAGCAGTGAAGCAGGGGCTAAAACTGAAGCTTTCTTT.

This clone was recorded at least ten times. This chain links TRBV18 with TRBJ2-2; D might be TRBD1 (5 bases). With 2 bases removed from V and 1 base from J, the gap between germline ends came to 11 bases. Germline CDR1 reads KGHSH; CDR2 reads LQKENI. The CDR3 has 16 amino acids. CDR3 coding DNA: TGTGCCAGCTCACCATCCCCAGGGAAGAACACCGGGGAGCTGTTTTTT. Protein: CASSPSPGKNTGELFF. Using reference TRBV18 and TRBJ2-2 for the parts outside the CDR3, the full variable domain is NAGVMQNPRHLVRRRGQEARLRCSPMKGHSHVYWYRQLPEEGLKFMVYLQKENIIDESGMPKERFSAEFPKEGPSILRIQQVVRGDSAAYFCASSPSPGKNTGELFFGEGSRLTVL.

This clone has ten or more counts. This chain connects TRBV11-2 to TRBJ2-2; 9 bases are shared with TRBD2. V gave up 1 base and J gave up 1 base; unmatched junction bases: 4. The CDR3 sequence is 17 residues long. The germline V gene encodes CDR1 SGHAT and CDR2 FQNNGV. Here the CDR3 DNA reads TGTGCCAGCAGCTTAGCCGCTAGCGGGATGAACACCGGGGAGCTGTTTTTT. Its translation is CASSLAASGMNTGELFF.

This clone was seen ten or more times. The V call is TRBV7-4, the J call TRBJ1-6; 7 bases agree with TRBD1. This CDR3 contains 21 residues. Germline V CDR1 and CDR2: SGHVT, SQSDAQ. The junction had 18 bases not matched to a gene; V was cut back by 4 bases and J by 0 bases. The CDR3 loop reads CASSCSKYGTDNSSYNSPLHF. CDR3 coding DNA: TGTGCCAGCAGCTGTTCCAAGTATGGGACAGACAATAGCTCCTATAATTCACCCCTCCACTTT.

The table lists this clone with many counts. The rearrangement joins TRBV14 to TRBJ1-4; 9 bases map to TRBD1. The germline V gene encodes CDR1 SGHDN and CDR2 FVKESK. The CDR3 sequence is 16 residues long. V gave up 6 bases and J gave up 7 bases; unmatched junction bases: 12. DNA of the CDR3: TGTGCCAGCAGTCCCGAACTGACAGGGGGTCGTGAAAAACTGTTTTTT. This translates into CASSPELTGGREKLFF.

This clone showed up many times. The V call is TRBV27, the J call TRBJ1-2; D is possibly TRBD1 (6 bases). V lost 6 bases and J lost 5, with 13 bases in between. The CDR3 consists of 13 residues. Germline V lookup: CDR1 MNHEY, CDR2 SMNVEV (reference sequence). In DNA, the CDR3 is TGTGCCAGCAGGAGGGGGGGGTTTTATGGCTACACCTTC. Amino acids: CASRRGGFYGYTF.

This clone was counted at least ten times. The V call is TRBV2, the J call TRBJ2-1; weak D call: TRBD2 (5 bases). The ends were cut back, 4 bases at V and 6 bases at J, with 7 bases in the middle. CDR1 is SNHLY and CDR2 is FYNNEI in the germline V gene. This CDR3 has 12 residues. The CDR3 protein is CASSVTSNEQFF. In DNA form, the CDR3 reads TGTGCCAGCAGTGTTACTAGCAATGAGCAGTTCTTC.

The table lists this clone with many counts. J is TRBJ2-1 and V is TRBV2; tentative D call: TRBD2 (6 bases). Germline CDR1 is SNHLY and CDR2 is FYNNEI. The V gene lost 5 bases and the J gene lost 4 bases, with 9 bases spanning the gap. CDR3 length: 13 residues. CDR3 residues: CASSLGLYNEQFF. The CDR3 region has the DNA TGTGCCAGCAGTTTAGGACTATACAATGAGCAGTTCTTC.

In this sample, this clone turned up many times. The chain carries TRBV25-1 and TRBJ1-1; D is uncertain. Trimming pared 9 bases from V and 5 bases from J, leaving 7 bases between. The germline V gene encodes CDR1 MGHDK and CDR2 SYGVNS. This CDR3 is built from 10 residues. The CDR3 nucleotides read TGTGCCAGGGGGAGGACTGAAGCTTTCTTT. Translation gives CARGRTEAFF.

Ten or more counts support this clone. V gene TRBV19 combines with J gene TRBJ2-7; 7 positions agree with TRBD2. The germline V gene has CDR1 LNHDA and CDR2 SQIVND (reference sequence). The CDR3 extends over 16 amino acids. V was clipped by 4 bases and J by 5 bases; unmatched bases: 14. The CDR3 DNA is TGTGCCAGTAGTAGCGGAGAACGCCCGGGAGGCAACGAGCAGTACTTC. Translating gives CASSSGERPGGNEQYF.

The chain's CDR3 is CASSSNLDRVPTQSPLHF. CDR3 DNA: TGCGCCAGCAGCTCGAATCTGGACAGGGTCCCAACGCAGTCACCCCTCCACTTT. This chain links TRBV5-1 with TRBJ1-6; 8 positions agree with TRBD1. This CDR3 region has 18 residues. V gave up 3 bases and J gave up 10 bases; unmatched junction bases: 18. The germline CDR1 and CDR2 sequences are SGHRS and YFSETQ.

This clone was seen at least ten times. The DNA for the CDR3 is TGTGCCAGCATGGGAGGGGGGTACGCAGATACGCAGTATTTT. Translated: CASMGGGYADTQYF. The J gene is TRBJ2-3, the V gene TRBV6-6, with a weak D call TRBD2 (7 bases). The V gene's germline CDR1 is MNHNY and CDR2 SVGAGI (reference sequence). The CDR3 covers 14 residues. The germline V and J ends were trimmed by 7 bases and 4 bases, with 15 bases remaining between them.

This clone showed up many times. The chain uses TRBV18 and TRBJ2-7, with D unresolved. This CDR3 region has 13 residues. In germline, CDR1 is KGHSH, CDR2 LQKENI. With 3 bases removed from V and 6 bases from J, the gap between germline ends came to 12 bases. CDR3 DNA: TGTGCCAGCTCACCCGAGGAGCTAGGCGAGCAGTACTTC. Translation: CASSPEELGEQYF.

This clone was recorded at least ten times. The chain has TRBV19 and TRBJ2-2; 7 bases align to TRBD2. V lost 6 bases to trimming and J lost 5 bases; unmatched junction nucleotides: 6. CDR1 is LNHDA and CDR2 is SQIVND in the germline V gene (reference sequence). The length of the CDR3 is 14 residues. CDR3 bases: TGTGCCAGTAGCGGTGCGGGAGTTACCGGGGAGCTGTTTTTT. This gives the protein CASSGAGVTGELFF.

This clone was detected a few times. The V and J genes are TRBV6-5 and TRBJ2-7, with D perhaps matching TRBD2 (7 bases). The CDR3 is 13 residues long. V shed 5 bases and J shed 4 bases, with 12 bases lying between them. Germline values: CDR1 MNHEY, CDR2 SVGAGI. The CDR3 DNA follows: TGTGCCAGCAGTAGGGGGGGAGAGTACGAGCAGTACTTC. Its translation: CASSRGGEYEQYF.

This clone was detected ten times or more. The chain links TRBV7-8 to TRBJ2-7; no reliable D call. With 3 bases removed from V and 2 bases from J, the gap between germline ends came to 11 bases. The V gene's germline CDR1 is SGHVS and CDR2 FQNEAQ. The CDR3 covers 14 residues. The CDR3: CASSFPGLAYEQYF. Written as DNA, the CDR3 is TGTGCCAGCAGCTTTCCCGGCCTAGCCTACGAGCAGTACTTC. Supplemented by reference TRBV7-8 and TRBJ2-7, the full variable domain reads GAGVSQSPRYKVAKRGQDVALRCDPISGHVSLFWYQQALGQGPEFLTYFQNEAQLDKSGLPSDRFFAERPEGSVSTLKIQRTQQEDSAVYLCASSFPGLAYEQYFGPGTRLTVT.

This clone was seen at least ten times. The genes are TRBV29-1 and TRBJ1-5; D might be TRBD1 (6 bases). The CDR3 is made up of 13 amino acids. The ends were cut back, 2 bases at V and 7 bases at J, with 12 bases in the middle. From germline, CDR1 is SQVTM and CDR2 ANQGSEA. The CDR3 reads CSVETGREQPQHF. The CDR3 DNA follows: TGCAGCGTTGAAACAGGGCGAGAACAGCCCCAGCATTTT.

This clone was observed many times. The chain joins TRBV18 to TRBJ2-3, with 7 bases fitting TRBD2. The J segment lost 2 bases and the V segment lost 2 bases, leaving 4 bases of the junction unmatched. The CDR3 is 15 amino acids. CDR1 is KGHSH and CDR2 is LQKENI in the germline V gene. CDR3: CASSPIGDYTDTQYF. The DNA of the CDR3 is TGTGCCAGCTCACCAATAGGGGACTACACAGATACGCAGTATTTT. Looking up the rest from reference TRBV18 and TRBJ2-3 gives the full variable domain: NAGVMQNPRHLVRRRGQEARLRCSPMKGHSHVYWYRQLPEEGLKFMVYLQKENIIDESGMPKERFSAEFPKEGPSILRIQQVVRGDSAAYFCASSPIGDYTDTQYFGPGTRLTVL.